This T cell receptor beta chain was recovered during a study of long-term antiretroviral therapy in people with HIV. Researchers ran immunoSEQ v3.0 at survey level. Sequencing was directed toward about 40,000-55,000 T-cell genomes in each sample. Generated by immunoSEQ multiplex PCR, the TCRdb table keeps only in-frame clones and is missing some. The repertoire includes about 42,000 clones, approximately 89% of them detected once, and about 5% sits in the top ten. This CDR3 contains 15 residues. The germline V gene encodes CDR1 SGHTA and CDR2 FQGNSA. The junction had 8 bases not matched to a gene; V was cut back by 5 bases and J by 2 bases.

The genes are TRBV7-2 and TRBJ2-7; 8 positions agree with TRBD2. The clonotype comes from a woman in her forties or fifties with HIV. Material: unsorted PBMCs, obtained 0.1 years before starting antiretroviral therapy. The CDR3 sequence is CASSPSGGPPYEQYF. Here the CDR3 DNA reads TGTGCCAGCAGCCCGAGCGGGGGTCCCCCCTACGAGCAGTACTTC.